This section outlines one TCR beta chain sequence together with its context. The antigen remains unidentified. Time point indicated: peripheral blood 6 weeks after treatment start. Each patient presented with locally advanced or metastatic urothelial carcinoma. These data are taken from a study of PD-L1 blockade in urothelial cancer. Overall study context: Patients commenced intravenous atezolizumab, 1,200 mg every 3 weeks, around 2014. Prior chemotherapy ranged from 0 to 3 regimens per patient. Points from the study as a whole: It was durable-benefit patients whose tumor-associated blood clones expanded more at 3 weeks.

Germline lookup yields CDR1 MNHNS and CDR2 SASEGT. V lost 8 bases to trimming and J lost 2 bases, with 18 bases between them. The CDR3 covers 15 residues. Here immunoSEQ multiplex PCR was the method, and the copy in TCRdb shows in-frame clones only, minus some. The data contain 100,000 to 150,000 clones, around 86% of them singletons. The V and J genes are TRBV6-1 and TRBJ2-5, with TRBD1 as a possible D gene (5 bases). The source is a man aged 45-60 years with urothelial cancer. The sequencing used PBMCs, collected around atezolizumab (anti-PD-L1) treatment. The CDR3 DNA follows: TGTGCCAGCCGAACTACCACTGGGGCGCAAGAGACCCAGTACTTC. This translates into CASRTTTGAQETQYF.